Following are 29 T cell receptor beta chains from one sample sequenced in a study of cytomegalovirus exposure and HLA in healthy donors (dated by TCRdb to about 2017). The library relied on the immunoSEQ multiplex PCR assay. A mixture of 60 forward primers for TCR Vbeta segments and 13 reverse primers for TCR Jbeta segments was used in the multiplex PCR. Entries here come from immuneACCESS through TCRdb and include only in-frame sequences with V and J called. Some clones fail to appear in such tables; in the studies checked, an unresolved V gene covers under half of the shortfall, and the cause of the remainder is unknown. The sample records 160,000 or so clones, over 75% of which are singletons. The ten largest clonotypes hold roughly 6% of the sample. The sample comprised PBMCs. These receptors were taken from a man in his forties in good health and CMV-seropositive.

Here the CDR3 reads CASSFYSHEQYF. In nucleotides, the CDR3 is TGTGCCAGCAGCTTCTACTCTCACGAGCAGTACTTC. This chain connects TRBV11-3 to TRBJ2-7, with D hard to call. This CDR3 has 12 residues. Germline V gives CDR1 SGHNT, CDR2 YENEEA. Trimming stripped 3 bases from V and 5 bases from J, with 8 bases between. The full variable domain, with the rest looked up from reference TRBV11-3 and TRBJ2-7, is EAGVVQSPRYKIIEKKQPVAFWCNPISGHNTLYWYLQNLGQGPELLIRYENEEAVDDSQLPKDRFSAERLKGVDSTLKIQPAELGDSAVYLCASSFYSHEQYFGPGTRLTVT.

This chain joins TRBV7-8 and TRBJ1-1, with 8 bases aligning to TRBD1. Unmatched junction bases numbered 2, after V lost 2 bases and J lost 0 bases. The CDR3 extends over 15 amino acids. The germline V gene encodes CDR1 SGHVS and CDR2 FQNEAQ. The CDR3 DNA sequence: TGTGCCAGCAGCTTACAGACAGGGGTGAACACTGAAGCTTTCTTT. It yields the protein CASSLQTGVNTEAFF. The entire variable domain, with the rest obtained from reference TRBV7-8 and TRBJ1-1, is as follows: GAGVSQSPRYKVAKRGQDVALRCDPISGHVSLFWYQQALGQGPEFLTYFQNEAQLDKSGLPSDRFFAERPEGSVSTLKIQRTQQEDSAVYLCASSLQTGVNTEAFFGQGTRLTVV.

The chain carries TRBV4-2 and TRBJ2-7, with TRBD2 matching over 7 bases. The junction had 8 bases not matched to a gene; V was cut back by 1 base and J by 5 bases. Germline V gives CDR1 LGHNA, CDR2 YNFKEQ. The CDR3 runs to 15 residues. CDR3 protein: CASSQGVAGADEQYF. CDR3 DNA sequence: TGTGCCAGCAGCCAAGGGGTGGCGGGAGCCGACGAGCAGTACTTC.

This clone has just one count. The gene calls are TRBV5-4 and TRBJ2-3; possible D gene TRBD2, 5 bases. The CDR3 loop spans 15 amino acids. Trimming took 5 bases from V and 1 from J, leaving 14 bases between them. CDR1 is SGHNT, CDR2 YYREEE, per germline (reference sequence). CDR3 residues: CASRRTGIGTDTQYF. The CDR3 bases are TGTGCCAGCAGGCGCACCGGGATAGGCACAGATACGCAGTATTTT. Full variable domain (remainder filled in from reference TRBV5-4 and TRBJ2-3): ETGVTQSPTHLIKTRGQQVTLRCSSQSGHNTVSWYQQALGQGPQFIFQYYREEENGRGNFPPRFSGLQFPNYSSELNVNALELDDSALYLCASRRTGIGTDTQYFGPGTRLTVL.

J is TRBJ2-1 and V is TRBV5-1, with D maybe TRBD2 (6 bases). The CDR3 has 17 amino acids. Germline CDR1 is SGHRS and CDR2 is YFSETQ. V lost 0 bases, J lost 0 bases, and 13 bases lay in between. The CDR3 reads CASSLAEGSPSYNEQFF. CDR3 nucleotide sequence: TGCGCCAGCAGCTTGGCGGAGGGTTCGCCCTCCTACAATGAGCAGTTCTTC. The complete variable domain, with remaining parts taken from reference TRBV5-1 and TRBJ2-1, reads KAGVTQTPRYLIKTRGQQVTLSCSPISGHRSVSWYQQTPGQGLQFLFEYFSETQRNKGNFPGRFSGRQFSNSRSEMNVSTLELGDSALYLCASSLAEGSPSYNEQFFGPGTRLTVL.

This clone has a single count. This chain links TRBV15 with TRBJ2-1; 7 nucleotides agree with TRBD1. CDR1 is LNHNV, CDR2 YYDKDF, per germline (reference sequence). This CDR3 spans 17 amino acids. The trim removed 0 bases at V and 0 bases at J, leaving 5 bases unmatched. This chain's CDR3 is CATSRDRAGGSYNEQFF. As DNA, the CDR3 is TGTGCCACCAGCAGAGATCGGGCAGGGGGCTCCTACAATGAGCAGTTCTTC.

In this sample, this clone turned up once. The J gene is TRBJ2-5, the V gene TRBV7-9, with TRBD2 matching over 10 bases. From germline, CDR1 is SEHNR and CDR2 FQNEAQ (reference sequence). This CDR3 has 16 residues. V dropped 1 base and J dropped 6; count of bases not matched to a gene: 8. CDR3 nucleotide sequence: TGTGCCAGCAGCTTAGAAGGACTAGCGGAACTGAAGACCCAGTACTTC. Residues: CASSLEGLAELKTQYF.

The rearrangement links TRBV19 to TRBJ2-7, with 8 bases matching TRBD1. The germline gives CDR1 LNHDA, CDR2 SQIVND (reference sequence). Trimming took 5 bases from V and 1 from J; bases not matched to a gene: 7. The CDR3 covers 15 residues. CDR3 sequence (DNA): TGTGCCAGTAGTCTCCGGGGGACAGGTTCCTACGAGCAGTACTTC. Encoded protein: CASSLRGTGSYEQYF.

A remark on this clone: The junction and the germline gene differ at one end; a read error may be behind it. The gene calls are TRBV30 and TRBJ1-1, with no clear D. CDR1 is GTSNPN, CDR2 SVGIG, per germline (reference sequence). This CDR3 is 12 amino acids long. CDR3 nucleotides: TGTGCCTGGAGTGCGGTAACACTCAGGCTCCTATTT. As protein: CAWSAVTLRLLF.

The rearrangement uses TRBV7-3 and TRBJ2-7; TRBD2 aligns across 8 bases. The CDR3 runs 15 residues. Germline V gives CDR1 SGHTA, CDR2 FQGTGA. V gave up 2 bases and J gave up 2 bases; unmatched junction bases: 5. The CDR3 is CASSLSAGATYEQYF. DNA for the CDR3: TGTGCCAGCAGCTTATCAGCGGGAGCAACCTACGAGCAGTACTTC.

In DNA, the CDR3 is TGTGCCAGCAGCGGGACTAGAGCTTCCTACGAGCAGTACTTC. It is translated as CASSGTRASYEQYF. V and J are TRBV6-5 and TRBJ2-5, with TRBD2 matching 8 bases. The DNA matches TRBJ2-7 better at its end, which makes the J call doubtful. Germline-derived CDR1 and CDR2 are MNHEY and SVGAGI. The CDR3 consists of 14 residues.

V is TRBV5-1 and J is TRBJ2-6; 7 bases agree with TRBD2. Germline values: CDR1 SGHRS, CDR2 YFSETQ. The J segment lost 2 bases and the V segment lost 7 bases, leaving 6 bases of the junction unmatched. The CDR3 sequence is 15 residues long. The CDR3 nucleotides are TGCGCCAGCGAGACGGGGGGAGCTGGGGCCAACGTCCTGACTTTC. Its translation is CASETGGAGANVLTF.

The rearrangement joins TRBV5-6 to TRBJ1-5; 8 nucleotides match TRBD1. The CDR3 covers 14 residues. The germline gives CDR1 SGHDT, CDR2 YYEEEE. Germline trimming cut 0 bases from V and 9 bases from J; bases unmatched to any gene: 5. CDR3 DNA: TGTGCCAGCAGCTTGGGACAGGGGTGGGGGCCCCAGCATTTT. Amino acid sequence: CASSLGQGWGPQHF.

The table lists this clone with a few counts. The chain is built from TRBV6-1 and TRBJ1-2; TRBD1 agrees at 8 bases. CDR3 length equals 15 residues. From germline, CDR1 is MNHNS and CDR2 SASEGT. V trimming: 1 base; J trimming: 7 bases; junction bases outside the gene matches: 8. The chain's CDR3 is CASSEVRTGYSGYTF. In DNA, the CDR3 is TGTGCCAGCAGTGAAGTGAGGACAGGGTATTCTGGCTACACCTTC.

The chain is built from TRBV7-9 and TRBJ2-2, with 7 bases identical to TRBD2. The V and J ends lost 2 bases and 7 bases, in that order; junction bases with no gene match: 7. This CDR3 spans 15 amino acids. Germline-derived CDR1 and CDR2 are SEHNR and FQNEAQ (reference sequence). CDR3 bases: TGTGCCAGCAGCTTAAGGGCGGGAGCGGTCGGGGAGCTGTTTTTT. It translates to CASSLRAGAVGELFF.

The chain's CDR3 is CASSLLAGVNNEQFF. CDR3 DNA sequence: TGTGCCAGCAGCCTACTAGCGGGAGTTAACAATGAGCAGTTCTTC. The chain joins TRBV4-2 to TRBJ2-1, with 11 bases that match TRBD2. Germline trimming cut 4 bases from V and 5 bases from J; bases unmatched to any gene: 4. CDR3 size: 15 residues. Germline CDR1 LGHNA, CDR2 YNFKEQ.

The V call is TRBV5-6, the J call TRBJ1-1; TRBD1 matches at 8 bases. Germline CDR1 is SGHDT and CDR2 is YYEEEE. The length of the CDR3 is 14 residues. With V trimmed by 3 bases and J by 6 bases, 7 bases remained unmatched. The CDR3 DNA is TGTGCCAGCAGCTGGTGGACAGGGTACGCTGAAGCTTTCTTT. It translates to CASSWWTGYAEAFF.

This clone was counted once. The CDR3 reads CASSLDGSVFYEQYF. As DNA, the CDR3 is TGCGCCAGCAGCTTGGACGGGAGTGTATTCTACGAGCAGTACTTC. The chain joins TRBV5-1 to TRBJ2-5, with D possibly TRBD2 on 6 matching bases. The J call could be wrong; TRBJ2-7 is a better fit for the DNA end. Germline V lookup: CDR1 SGHRS, CDR2 YFSETQ. The CDR3 totals 15 residues.

CDR3 nucleotide sequence: TGTGCCAGCAGCGTGACGGGTTCAAACGCCGGGGAGCTGTTTTTT. Translated, it gives CASSVTGSNAGELFF. V usage is TRBV9 and J usage is TRBJ2-2; no firm D call. Trimming left V 2 bases short and J 6 bases short, with 14 bases between. This CDR3 has 15 amino acids. Germline assignment: CDR1 SGDLS and CDR2 YYNGEE.

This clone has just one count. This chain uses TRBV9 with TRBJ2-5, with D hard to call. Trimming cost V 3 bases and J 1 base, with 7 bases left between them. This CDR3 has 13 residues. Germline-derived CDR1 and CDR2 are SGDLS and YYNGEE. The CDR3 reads CASSAGFQETQYF. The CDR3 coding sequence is TGTGCCAGCAGCGCAGGTTTCCAAGAGACCCAGTACTTC.

The CDR3 region is CAISLDRATEAFF. The CDR3 nucleotides are TGTGCCATCAGTTTAGACAGGGCCACTGAAGCTTTCTTT. The chain recombines TRBV10-3 with TRBJ1-1; 7 positions agree with TRBD1. J was trimmed by 4 bases and V by 5 bases; bases with no gene match: 4. CDR1 and CDR2 (germline): ENHRY, SYGVKD. The CDR3 runs to 13 residues.

CDR3 loop: CASSPGTSAYNEQFF. Here the CDR3 DNA reads TGTGCCAGCAGCCCGGGGACTAGCGCTTACAATGAGCAGTTCTTC. This rearrangement joins TRBV7-3 to TRBJ2-1; TRBD2 matches at 10 bases. CDR3 length: 15 amino acids. V gave up 5 bases and J gave up 4 bases; unmatched junction bases: 5. Germline assignment: CDR1 SGHTA and CDR2 FQGTGA. Full variable domain (rest looked up from reference TRBV7-3 and TRBJ2-1): GAGVSQTPSNKVTEKGKYVELRCDPISGHTALYWYRQSLGQGPEFLIYFQGTGAADDSGLPNDRFFAVRPEGSVSTLKIQRTERGDSAVYLCASSPGTSAYNEQFFGPGTRLTVL.

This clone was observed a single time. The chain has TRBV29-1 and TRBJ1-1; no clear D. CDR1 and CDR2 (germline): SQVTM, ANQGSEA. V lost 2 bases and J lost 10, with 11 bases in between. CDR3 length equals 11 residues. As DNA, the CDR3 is TGCAGCGTTGAAAAGACATACGGAGCTTTCTTT. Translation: CSVEKTYGAFF.

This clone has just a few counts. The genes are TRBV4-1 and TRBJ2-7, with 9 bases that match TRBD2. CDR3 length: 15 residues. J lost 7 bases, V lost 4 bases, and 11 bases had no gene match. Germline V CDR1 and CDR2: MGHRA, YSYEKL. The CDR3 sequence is CASSPTSGRIDEQYF. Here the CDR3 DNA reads TGCGCCAGCAGCCCAACCAGCGGGAGGATAGATGAGCAGTACTTC.

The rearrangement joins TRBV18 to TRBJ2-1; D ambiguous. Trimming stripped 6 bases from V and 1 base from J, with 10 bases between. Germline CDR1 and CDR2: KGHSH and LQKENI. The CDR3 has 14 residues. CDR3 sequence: CASSPSYSYNEQFF. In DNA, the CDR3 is TGTGCCAGCTCCCCTTCTTATTCCTACAATGAGCAGTTCTTC. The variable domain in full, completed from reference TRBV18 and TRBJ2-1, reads NAGVMQNPRHLVRRRGQEARLRCSPMKGHSHVYWYRQLPEEGLKFMVYLQKENIIDESGMPKERFSAEFPKEGPSILRIQQVVRGDSAAYFCASSPSYSYNEQFFGPGTRLTVL.

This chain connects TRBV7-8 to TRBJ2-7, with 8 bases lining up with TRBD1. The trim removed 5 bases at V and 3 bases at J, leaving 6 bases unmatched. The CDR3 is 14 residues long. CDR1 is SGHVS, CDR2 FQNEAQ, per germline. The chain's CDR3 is CASSPGQASYEQYF. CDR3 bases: TGTGCCAGCAGCCCGGGACAGGCCAGCTACGAGCAGTACTTC.

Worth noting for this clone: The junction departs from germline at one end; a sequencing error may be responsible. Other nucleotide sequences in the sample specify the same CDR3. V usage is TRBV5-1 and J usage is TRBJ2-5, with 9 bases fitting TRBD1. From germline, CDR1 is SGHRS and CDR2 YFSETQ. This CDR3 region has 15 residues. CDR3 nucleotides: TGTGCCAGCAGCTCCTCAGGGGACAGGGTAGAGACCCAGTACTTC. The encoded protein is CASSSSGDRVETQYF.

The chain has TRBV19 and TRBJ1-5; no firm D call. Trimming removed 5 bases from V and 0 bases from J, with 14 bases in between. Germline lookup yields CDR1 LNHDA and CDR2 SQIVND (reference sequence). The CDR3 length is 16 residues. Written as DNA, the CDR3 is TGTGCCAGTAGTGCGGGAAGGTGGGATAGCAATCAGCCCCAGCATTTT. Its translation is CASSAGRWDSNQPQHF.

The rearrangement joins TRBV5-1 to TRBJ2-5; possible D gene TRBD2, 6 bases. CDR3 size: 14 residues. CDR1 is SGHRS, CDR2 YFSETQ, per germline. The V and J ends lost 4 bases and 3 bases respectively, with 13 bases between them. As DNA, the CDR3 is TGCGCCAGCAGCGTCGCTAGCGCCGAAGAGACCCAGTACTTC. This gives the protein CASSVASAEETQYF.